This T cell receptor beta chain was sequenced during a study of T cells in Graves' hyperthyroidism and ophthalmopathy. On the study more broadly: Before treatment of any kind, peripheral blood was taken at initial diagnosis.

It was RNA transcripts that yielded the amplified TCR beta CDR3 regions. HTBI primers drove first-round RT-PCR of the TCR CDR3. TCRdb independently ran MiXCR on the multiplex PCR reads; one entry per CDR3 protein. This sample has roughly 500,000 distinct CDR3 sequences; more than 11% occur once, and the top ten carry roughly 6.2%. Diagnostic decisions used clinical symptoms, serum thyroxine and TRAb, thyroid ultrasound and orbital computed tomography. CDR1 is SGHTA, CDR2 FQGTGA, per germline. J gave up 7 bases and V 5 bases, and 8 bases lay outside the gene matches. The CDR3 spans 16 residues. Whole-study results and caveats: Prediction of ophthalmopathy progression came a median 6.5 months pre-onset. Most clonotypes expanded in thyroid above 0.001 were likewise present in blood.

Turning to this clonotype: Its antigen is still unknown.

This sequence originates from a woman between 25 and 40 years old with Graves' hyperthyroidism that later progressed to Graves' ophthalmopathy. The V and J genes are TRBV7-3 and TRBJ2-1; 13 nucleotides match TRBD2. Sequencing used blood. The CDR3 loop reads CASSPGTSGILNEQFF. The CDR3 DNA follows: TGTGCCAGCAGCCCCGGGACTAGCGGGATTTTAAATGAGCAGTTCTTC. Looking up the rest from reference TRBV7-3 and TRBJ2-1 gives the full variable domain: GAGVSQTPSNKVTEKGKYVELRCDPISGHTALYWYRQSLGQGPEFLIYFQGTGAADDSGLPNDRFFAVRPEGSVSTLKIQRTERGDSAVYLCASSPGTSGILNEQFFGPGTRLTVL.